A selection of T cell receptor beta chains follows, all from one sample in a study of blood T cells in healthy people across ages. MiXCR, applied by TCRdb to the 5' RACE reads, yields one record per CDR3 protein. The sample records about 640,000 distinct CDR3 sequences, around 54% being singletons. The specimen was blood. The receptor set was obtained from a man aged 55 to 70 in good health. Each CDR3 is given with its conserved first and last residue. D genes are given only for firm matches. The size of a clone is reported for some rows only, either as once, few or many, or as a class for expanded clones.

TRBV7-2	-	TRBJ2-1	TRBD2	TGTGCCAGCAGGTCCACTAGCGGGGGGGCCATACGCTCCTACAATGAGCAGTTCTTC	CASRSTSGGAIRSYNEQFF
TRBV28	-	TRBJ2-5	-	TGTGCCAGCACCCCCCATTTGGCAGGGCGGCGGGAGACCCAGTACTTC	CASTPHLAGRRETQYF
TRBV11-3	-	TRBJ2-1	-	TGTGCCAGCAGCTTATTAGGAGGGGCCACGGCCTACAATGAGCAGTTCTTC	CASSLLGGATAYNEQFF
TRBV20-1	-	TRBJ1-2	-	TGCAGTGCTAGACGGCCCTCGCAGGGCTACACCTTC	CSARRPSQGYTF
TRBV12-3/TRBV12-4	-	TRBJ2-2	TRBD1	TGTGCCAGCAGTTCCGGGACAGGGCTCACCGGGGAGCTGTTTTTT	CASSSGTGLTGELFF
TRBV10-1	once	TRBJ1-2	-	TGCGCCAGCAGCGAGACGCCTGGGGTATATGGCTACACCTTC	CASSETPGVYGYTF
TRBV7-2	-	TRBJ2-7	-	TGTGCCAGCAGCTACGGGAACTCCTACGAGCAGTACTTC	CASSYGNSYEQYF
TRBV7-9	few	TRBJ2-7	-	TGTGCCAGCAGCTTATCCAAGACACCCACTGGGGCCTACGAGCAGTACTTC	CASSLSKTPTGAYEQYF
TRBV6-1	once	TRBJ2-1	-	TGTGCCTTCGCTCTGAGCTCCTACAATGAGCAGTTCTTC	CAFALSSYNEQFF
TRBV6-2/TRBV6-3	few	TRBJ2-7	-	TGTGCCAGCAGTGACAGCCAGCCCTACGAGCAGTACTTC	CASSDSQPYEQYF